These T cell receptor beta chains were read from a single sample in a study of T cell repertoires in ileal Crohn's disease. Assay: immunoSEQ multiplex PCR; the TCRdb copy retains only in-frame clones and omits some. The sample consists of approximately 15,000 clones, 76% of them appearing once. The sample was ileal tissue. The receptors derive from an adult with Crohn's disease. CDR3s leave out the opening cysteine and the closing phenylalanine or tryptophan. The D gene is left open where the match is weak.

j_gene	d_gene	v_gene	CDR3aa
TRBJ1-2	.	TRBV10-2	ASSDMSGQGYGYT
TRBJ2-1	.	TRBV7-2	ASSTMQGSGGEQF
TRBJ2-3	TRBD2	TRBV19	ASSIGGLAGREDTQY
TRBJ1-2	.	TRBV11-2	ASSSRDGFQGYT
TRBJ2-7	TRBD2	TRBV4-1	ASSQTSGYEQY
TRBJ2-7	.	TRBV6-1	ASSLRDTPYEQY
TRBJ1-6	TRBD1	TRBV27	ASSPTGGSYNSPLH
TRBJ2-3	.	TRBV4-3	ASSRGTGTDTQY
TRBJ1-6	TRBD1	TRBV5-1	ASSLGGGHNSPLH
TRBJ1-1	.	TRBV29-1	SVEGGFGAF
TRBJ2-7	TRBD1	TRBV20-1	SAAGTDVQY
TRBJ2-3	.	TRBV5-8	ASSSDLGTQY
TRBJ2-6	.	TRBV5-4	ASSLDWSGANVLT
TRBJ2-7	TRBD2	TRBV11-2	ASSLGELAGVIGEQY
TRBJ2-5	.	TRBV10-3	AISESPGETQY
TRBJ1-1	TRBD1	TRBV25-1	ASSEPQGARTEAF
TRBJ2-1	TRBD2	TRBV6-1	ASSGIAGGPYNEQF
TRBJ2-1	.	TRBV25-1	ASSDRGGSYNEQF
TRBJ1-2	.	TRBV28	ASSLQGGPYGYT
TRBJ1-1	.	TRBV6-5	ASRIGVGDTEAF
TRBJ1-2	.	TRBV7-2	ASSPGANYGYT
TRBJ2-7	.	TRBV6-1	AIQQESSYEQY
TRBJ1-1	TRBD1	TRBV5-8	ASVPRGARFFDTEAF
TRBJ2-7	.	TRBV14	ASSQDLAAYEQY
TRBJ1-2	.	TRBV9	ASSTHRVEIYGYT
TRBJ1-2	.	TRBV9	ASSVALQGWANGYT
TRBJ2-7	TRBD2	TRBV5-1	ASSLTPGTSIYEQY
TRBJ1-2	TRBD1	TRBV4-1	ASSQPQGLGGYT
TRBJ2-3	TRBD2	TRBV5-1	ASSFGTSGSTDTQY
TRBJ2-4	TRBD1	TRBV4-1	ASSQDSLRTGGPQAKNIQY
TRBJ2-3	TRBD2	TRBV6-1	ASSPLAGDPDTQY
TRBJ1-3	.	TRBV2	ASSFFSGNTIY
TRBJ2-1	.	TRBV19	ASSIGVSSYNEQF
TRBJ2-7	TRBD1	TRBV7-2	ASSLQGEYSYEQY
TRBJ2-3	.	TRBV5-4	ASSPLRLDPDTQY
TRBJ2-3	TRBD2	TRBV27	ASRSLGTSGNTDTQY
TRBJ1-2	.	TRBV20-1	SAGGSYGYT
TRBJ2-1	.	TRBV6-5	ASSPIRGGEQF
TRBJ2-3	.	TRBV7-2	ASSSTGLETHTQY
TRBJ2-3	.	TRBV18	ASSPNARGTQY
TRBJ2-5	.	TRBV6-6	ASTQSQETQY
TRBJ1-4	.	TRBV5-1	ASSPGTTTNEKLF
TRBJ1-5	.	TRBV28	ASSFEKVFGPQH
TRBJ1-3	TRBD1	TRBV4-1	ASSRTGGPSGNTIY
TRBJ2-7	.	TRBV30	AWSVDSISGDSYEQY
TRBJ2-5	.	TRBV5-1	ASSLGFYRVEETQY
TRBJ2-2	.	TRBV6-1	ATDTGELF
TRBJ2-4	TRBD1	TRBV28	ASKTGGTPYSKNIQY
TRBJ2-5	TRBD1	TRBV4-1	ASSGTGVGTQY
TRBJ1-4	TRBD1	TRBV6-1	ASREGQPTGKLF
TRBJ2-3	TRBD1	TRBV7-9	ASSLGTGTGKTDTQY
TRBJ1-5	.	TRBV2	ASSEMSSRQPQH
TRBJ2-3	.	TRBV7-8	ASSQTPTDTQY
TRBJ2-1	TRBD2	TRBV5-5	ASLPGGSYNEQF
TRBJ1-1	.	TRBV6-1	ASSEKVRTEAF
TRBJ2-2	.	TRBV28	ASSNTRELF
TRBJ1-1	.	TRBV2	ASSGLGRNTEAF
TRBJ1-5	.	TRBV6-1	ASSTLLGQPQH
TRBJ1-1	.	TRBV9	ASSVGWGTEAF
TRBJ1-1	.	TRBV5-1	ASSLAGQNTEAF